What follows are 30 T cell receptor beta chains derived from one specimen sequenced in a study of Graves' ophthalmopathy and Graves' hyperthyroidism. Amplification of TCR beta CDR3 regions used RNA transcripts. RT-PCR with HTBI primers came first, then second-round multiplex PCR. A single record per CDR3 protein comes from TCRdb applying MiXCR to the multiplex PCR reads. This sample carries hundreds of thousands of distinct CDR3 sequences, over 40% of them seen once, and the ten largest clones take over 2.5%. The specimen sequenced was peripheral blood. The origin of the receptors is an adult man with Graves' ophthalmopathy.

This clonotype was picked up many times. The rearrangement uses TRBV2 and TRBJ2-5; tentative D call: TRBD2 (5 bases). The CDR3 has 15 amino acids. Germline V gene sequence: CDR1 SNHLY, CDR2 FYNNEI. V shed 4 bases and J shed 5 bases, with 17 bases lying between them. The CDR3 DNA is TGTGCCAGCAGTGGTTCAGCCCTAGCCGGGGAGACCCAGTACTTC. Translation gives CASSGSALAGETQYF.

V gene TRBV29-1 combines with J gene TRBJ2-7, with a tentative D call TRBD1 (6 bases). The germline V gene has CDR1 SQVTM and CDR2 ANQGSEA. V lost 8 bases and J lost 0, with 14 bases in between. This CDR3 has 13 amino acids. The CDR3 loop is CSSPQDSSYEQYF. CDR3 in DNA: TGCAGCTCACCACAGGACAGCTCCTACGAGCAGTACTTC.

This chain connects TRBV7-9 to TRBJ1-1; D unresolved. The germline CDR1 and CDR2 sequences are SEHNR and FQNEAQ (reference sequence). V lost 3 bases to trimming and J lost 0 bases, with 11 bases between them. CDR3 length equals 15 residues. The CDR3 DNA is TGTGCCAGCAGCTTGGACTCCAACCTGAACACTGAAGCTTTCTTT. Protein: CASSLDSNLNTEAFF. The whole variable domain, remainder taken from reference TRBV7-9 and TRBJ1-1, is DTGVSQNPRHKITKRGQNVTFRCDPISEHNRLYWYRQTLGQGPEFLTYFQNEAQLEKSRLLSDRFSAERPKGSFSTLEIQRTEQGDSAMYLCASSLDSNLNTEAFFGQGTRLTVV.

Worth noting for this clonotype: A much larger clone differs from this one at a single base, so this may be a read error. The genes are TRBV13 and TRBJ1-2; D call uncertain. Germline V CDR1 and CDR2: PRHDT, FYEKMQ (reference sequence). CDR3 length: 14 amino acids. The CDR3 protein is CAGSLDEGRSGYTF. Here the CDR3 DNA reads TGTGCCGGCAGCTTAGATGAGGGTAGGAGTGGCTACACCTTC.

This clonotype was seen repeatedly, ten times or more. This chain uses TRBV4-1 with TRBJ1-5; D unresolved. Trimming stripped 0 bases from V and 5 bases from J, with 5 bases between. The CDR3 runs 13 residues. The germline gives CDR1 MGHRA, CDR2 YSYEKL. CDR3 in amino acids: CASSQDVDQPQHF. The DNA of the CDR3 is TGCGCCAGCAGCCAAGACGTAGATCAGCCCCAGCATTTT.

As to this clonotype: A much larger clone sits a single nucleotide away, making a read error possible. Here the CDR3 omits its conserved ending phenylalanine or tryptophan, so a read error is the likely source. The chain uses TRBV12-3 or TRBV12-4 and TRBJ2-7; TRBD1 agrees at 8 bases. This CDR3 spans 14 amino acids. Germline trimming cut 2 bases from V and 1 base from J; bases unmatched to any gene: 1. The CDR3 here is CASSLQGASYEQYL. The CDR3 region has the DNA TGTGCCAGCAGTTTACAGGGGGCGTCCTACGAGCAGTACCTC.

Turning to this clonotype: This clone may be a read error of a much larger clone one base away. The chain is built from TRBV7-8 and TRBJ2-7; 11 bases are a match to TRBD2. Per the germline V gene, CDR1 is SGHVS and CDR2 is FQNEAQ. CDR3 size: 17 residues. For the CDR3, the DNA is TGTGCCAGCAGCTTCACCGGGACTAGCGGTAGCAGGGGTGAGCAGCACTTC. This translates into CASSFTGTSGSRGEQHF. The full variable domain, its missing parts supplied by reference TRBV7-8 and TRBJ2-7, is GAGVSQSPRYKVAKRGQDVALRCDPISGHVSLFWYQQALGQGPEFLTYFQNEAQLDKSGLPSDRFFAERPEGSVSTLKIQRTQQEDSAVYLCASSFTGTSGSRGEQHFGPGTRLTVT.

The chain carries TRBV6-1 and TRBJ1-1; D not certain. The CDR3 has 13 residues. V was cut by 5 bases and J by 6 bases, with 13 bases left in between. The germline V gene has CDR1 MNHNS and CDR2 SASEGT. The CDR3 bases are TGTGCCAGCAGTCTGGATTACGGAGCTGAAGCTTTCTTT. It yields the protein CASSLDYGAEAFF.

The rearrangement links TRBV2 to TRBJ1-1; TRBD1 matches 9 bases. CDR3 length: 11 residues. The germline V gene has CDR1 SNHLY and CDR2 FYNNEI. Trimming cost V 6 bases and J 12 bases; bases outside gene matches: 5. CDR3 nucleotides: TGTGCCAGCAGGGGGACAGGGAGGACTTTCTTT. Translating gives CASRGTGRTFF.

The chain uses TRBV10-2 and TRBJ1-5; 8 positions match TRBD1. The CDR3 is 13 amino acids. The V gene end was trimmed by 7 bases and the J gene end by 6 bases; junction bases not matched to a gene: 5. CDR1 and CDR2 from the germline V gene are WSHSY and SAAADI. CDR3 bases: TGCGCCAGCACGGGACAGGAAAGTCAGCCCCAGCATTTT. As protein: CASTGQESQPQHF.

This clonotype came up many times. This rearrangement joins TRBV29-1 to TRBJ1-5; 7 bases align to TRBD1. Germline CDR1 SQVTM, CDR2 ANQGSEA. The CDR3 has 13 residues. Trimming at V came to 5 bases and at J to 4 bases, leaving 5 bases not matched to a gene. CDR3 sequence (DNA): TGCAGCGTTAGACAGGGATGGAATCAGCCCCAGCATTTT. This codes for CSVRQGWNQPQHF.

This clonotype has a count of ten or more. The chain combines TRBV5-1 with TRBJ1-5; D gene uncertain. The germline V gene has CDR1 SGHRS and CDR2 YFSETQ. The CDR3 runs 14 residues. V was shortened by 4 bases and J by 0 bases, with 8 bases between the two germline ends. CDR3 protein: CASSPGSSNQPQHF. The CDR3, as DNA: TGCGCCAGCAGCCCAGGTTCTAGCAATCAGCCCCAGCATTTT.

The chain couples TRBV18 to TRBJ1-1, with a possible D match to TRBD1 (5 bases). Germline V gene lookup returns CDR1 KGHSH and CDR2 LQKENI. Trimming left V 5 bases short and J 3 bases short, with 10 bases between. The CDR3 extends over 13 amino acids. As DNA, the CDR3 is TGTGCCAGCTCATCATGGGACGACACTGAAGCTTTCTTT. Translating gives CASSSWDDTEAFF. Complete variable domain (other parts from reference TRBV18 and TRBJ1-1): NAGVMQNPRHLVRRRGQEARLRCSPMKGHSHVYWYRQLPEEGLKFMVYLQKENIIDESGMPKERFSAEFPKEGPSILRIQQVVRGDSAAYFCASSSWDDTEAFFGQGTRLTVV.

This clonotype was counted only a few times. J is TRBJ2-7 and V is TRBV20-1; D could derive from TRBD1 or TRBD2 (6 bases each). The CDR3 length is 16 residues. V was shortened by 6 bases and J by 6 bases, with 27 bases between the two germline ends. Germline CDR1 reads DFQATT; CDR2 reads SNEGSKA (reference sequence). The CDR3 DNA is TGCAGTGCCCCTCGAGGCCGGGACACGGGGGCCAGCGAGCAGTACTTC. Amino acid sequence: CSAPRGRDTGASEQYF.

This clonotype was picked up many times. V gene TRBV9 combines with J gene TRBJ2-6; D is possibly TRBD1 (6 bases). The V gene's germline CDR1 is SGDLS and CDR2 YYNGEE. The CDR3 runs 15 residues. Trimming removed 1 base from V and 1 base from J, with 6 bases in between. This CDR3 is CASSVRGSGANVLTF. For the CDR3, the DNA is TGTGCCAGCAGCGTAAGGGGGTCTGGGGCCAACGTCCTGACTTTC.

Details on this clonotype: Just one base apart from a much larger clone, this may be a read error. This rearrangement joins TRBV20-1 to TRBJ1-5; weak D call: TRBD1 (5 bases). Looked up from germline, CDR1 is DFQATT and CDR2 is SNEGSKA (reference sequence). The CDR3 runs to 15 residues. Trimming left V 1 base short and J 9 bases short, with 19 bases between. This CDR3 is CSARVGVGDYGPQHF. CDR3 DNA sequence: TGCAGTGCTAGAGTAGGTGTTGGGGACTACGGGCCCCAGCATTTT.

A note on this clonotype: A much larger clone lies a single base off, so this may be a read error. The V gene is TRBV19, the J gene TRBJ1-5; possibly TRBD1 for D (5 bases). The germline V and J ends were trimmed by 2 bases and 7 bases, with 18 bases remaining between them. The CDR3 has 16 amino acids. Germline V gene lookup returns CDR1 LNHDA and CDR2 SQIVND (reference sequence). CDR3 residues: CASSIRGSDMGQPQHF. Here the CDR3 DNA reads TGTGCCAGTAGTATACGGGGGTCTGATATGGGACAGCCCCAGCATTTT.

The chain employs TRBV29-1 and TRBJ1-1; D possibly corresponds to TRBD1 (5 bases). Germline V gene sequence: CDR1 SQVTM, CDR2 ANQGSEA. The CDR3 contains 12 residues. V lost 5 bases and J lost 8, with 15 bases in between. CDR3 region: CSVRQGTGEAFF. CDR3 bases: TGCAGCGTTCGGCAGGGAACGGGGGAAGCTTTCTTT.

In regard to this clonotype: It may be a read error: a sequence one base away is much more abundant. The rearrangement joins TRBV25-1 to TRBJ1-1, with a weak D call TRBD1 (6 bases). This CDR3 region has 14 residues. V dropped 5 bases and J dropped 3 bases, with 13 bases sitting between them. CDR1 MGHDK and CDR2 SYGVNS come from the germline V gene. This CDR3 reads CASSFGQKDTEAFF. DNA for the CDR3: TGTGCCAGCAGTTTCGGACAGAAGGACACTGAAGCTTTCTTT.

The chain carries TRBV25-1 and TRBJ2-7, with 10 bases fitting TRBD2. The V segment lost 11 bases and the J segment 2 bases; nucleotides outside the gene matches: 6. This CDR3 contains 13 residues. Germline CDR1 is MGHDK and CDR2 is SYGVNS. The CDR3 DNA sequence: TGTGCCTCCAGCGGGGGGGATACCTACGAGCAGTACTTC. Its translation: CASSGGDTYEQYF.

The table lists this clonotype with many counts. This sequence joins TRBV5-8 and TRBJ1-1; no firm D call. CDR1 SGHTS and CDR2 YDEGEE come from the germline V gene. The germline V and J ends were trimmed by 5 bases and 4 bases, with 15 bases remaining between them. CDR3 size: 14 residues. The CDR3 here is CASRPWGGITEAFF. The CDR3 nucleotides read TGTGCCAGCAGACCCTGGGGAGGCATCACTGAAGCTTTCTTT.

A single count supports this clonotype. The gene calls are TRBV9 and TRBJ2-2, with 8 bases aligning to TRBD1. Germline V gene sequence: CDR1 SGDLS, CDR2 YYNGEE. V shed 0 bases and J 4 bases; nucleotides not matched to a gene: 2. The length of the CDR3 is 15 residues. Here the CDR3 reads CASSVETGGTGELFF. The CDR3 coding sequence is TGTGCCAGCAGCGTAGAAACAGGGGGCACCGGGGAGCTGTTTTTT.

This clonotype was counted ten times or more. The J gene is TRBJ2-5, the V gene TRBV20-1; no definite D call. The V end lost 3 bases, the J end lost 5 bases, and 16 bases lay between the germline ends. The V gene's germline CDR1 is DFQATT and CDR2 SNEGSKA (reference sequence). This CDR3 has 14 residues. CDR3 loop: CSASSPYGRETQYF. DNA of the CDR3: TGCAGTGCTAGCTCTCCCTACGGCCGCGAGACCCAGTACTTC.

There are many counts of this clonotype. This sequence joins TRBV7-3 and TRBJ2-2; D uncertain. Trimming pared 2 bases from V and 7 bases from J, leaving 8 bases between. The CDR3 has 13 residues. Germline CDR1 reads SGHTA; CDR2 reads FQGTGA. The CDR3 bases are TGTGCCAGCAGCTTATACACGGGCGGGGAGCTGTTTTTT. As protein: CASSLYTGGELFF.

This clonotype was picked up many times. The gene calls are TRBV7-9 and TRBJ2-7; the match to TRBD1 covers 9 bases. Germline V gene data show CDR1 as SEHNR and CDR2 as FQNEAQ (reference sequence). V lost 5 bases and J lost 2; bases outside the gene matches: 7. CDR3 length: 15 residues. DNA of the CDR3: TGTGCCAGCAGCCCCCCGGGACAGGGAACCTACGAGCAGTACTTC. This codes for CASSPPGQGTYEQYF.

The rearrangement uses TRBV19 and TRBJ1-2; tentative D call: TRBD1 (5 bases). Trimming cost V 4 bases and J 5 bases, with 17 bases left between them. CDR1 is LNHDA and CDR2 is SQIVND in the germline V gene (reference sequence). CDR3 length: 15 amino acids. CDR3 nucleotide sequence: TGTGCCAGTAGTAGGGTGGGGGATCCCGGGTATGGCTACACCTTC. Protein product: CASSRVGDPGYGYTF.

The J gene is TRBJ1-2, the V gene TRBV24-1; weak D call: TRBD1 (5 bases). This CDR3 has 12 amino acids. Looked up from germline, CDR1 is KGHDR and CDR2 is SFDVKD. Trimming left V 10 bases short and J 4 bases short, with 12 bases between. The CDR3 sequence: CATTAGIYGYTF. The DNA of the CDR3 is TGTGCCACGACGGCAGGGATCTATGGCTACACCTTC.

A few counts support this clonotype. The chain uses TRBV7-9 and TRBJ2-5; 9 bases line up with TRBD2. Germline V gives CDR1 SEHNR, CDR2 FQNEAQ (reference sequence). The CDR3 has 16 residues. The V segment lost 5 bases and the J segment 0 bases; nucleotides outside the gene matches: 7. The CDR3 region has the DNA TGTGCCAGCAGCAGACTAGCGGACTCGTACCAAGAGACCCAGTACTTC. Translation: CASSRLADSYQETQYF.

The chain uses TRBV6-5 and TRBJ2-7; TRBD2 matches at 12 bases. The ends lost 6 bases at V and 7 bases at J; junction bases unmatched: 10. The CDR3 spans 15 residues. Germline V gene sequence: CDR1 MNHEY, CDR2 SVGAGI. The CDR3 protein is CASSIGLAGKGEQYF. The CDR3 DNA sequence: TGTGCCAGCAGCATCGGACTAGCGGGGAAAGGGGAGCAGTACTTC.

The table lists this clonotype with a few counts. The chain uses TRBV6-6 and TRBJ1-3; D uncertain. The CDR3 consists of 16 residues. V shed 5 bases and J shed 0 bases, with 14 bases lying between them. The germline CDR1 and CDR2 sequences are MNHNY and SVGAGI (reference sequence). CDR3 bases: TGTGCCAGCAGTGAAGAGGCTGACGACTCTGGAAACACCATATATTTT. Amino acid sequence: CASSEEADDSGNTIYF.